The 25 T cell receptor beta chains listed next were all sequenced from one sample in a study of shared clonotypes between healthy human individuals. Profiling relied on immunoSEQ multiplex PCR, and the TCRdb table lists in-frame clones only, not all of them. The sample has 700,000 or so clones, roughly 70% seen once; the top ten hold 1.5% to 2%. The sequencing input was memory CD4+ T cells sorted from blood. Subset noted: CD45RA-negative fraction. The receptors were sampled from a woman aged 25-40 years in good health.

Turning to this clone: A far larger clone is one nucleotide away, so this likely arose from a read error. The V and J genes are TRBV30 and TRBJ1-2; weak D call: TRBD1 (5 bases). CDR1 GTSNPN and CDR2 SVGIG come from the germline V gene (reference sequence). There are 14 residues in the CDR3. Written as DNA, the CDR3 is TGTGCCCGGAGTGGGCCATCCGGGACCTATGGCTACACCTTC. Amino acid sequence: CARSGPSGTYGYTF.

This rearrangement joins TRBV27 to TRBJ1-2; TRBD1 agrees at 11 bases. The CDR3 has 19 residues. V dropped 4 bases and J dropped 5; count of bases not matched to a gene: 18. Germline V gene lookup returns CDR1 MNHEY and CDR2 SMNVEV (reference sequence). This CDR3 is CASSSLGRTGGGLLYGYTF. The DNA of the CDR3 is TGTGCCAGCAGTTCCTTGGGCAGGACAGGGGGCGGCCTCCTATATGGCTACACCTTC.

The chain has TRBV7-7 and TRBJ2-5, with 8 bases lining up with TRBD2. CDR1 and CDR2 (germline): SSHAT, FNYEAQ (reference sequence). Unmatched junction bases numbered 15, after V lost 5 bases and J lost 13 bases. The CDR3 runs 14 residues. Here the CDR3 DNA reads TGTGCCAGCAGCCCGACTGGGGGTAGCGGGATAGTGTACTTC. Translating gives CASSPTGGSGIVYF.

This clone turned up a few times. Here the CDR3 DNA reads TGCGCCAGCAGCTTGGCAGGACAGGGGAACACAGATACGCAGTATTTT. This codes for CASSLAGQGNTDTQYF. The rearrangement joins TRBV5-1 to TRBJ2-3; 9 bases agree with TRBD1. The CDR3 length is 16 residues. Trimming took 0 bases from V and 2 from J; bases not matched to a gene: 4. The germline gives CDR1 SGHRS, CDR2 YFSETQ.

The CDR3 sequence: CSVALAGAGNEQFF. The CDR3 DNA reads as TGCAGCGTTGCCCTAGCGGGAGCTGGCAATGAGCAGTTCTTC. The chain carries TRBV29-1 and TRBJ2-1, with 10 bases aligning to TRBD2. The CDR3 sequence is 14 residues long. The V gene end was trimmed by 4 bases and the J gene end by 6 bases; junction bases not matched to a gene: 6. From germline, CDR1 is SQVTM and CDR2 ANQGSEA.

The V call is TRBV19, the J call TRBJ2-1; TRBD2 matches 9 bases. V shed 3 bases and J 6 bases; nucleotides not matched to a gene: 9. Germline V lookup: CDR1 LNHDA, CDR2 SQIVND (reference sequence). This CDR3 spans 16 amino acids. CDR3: CASSIGTGLAFNEQFF. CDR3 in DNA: TGTGCCAGTAGTATCGGAACGGGACTAGCATTCAATGAGCAGTTCTTC. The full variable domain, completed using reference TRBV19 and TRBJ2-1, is DGGITQSPKYLFRKEGQNVTLSCEQNLNHDAMYWYRQDPGQGLRLIYYSQIVNDFQKGDIAEGYSVSREKKESFPLTVTSAQKNPTAFYLCASSIGTGLAFNEQFFGPGTRLTVL.

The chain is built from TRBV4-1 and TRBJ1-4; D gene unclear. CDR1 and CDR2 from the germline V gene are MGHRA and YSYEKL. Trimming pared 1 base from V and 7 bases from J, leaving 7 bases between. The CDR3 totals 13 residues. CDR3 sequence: CASSQVYGEKLFF. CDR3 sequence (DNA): TGCGCCAGCAGCCAAGTCTACGGTGAAAAACTGTTTTTT.

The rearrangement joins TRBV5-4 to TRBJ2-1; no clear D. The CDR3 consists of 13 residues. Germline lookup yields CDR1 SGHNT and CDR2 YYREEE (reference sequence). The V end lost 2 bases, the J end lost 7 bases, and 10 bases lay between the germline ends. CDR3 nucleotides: TGTGCCAGCAGCTTTCCGGGCCAAAATGAGCAGTTCTTC. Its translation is CASSFPGQNEQFF.

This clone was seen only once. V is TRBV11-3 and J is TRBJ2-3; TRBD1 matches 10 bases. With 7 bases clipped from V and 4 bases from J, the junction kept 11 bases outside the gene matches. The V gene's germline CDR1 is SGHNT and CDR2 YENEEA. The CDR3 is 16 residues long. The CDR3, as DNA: TGTGCCAGCACGGGACAGGGGCTACCCGGGGCAGATACGCAGTATTTT. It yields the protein CASTGQGLPGADTQYF.

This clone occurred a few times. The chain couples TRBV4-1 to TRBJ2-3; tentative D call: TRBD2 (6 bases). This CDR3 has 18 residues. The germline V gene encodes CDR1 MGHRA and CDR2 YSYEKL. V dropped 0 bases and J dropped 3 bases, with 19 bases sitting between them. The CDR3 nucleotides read TGCGCCAGCAGCCAAGAAAGGAGAACGGGAGCAGTAACAGATACGCAGTATTTT. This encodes CASSQERRTGAVTDTQYF.

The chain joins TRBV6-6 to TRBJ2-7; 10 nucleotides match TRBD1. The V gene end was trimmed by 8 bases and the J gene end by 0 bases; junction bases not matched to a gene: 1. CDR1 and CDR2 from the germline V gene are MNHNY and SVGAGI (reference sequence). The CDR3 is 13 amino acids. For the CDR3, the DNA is TGTGCCAGCCGGGACAGGGGCTCCTACGAGCAGTACTTC. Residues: CASRDRGSYEQYF.

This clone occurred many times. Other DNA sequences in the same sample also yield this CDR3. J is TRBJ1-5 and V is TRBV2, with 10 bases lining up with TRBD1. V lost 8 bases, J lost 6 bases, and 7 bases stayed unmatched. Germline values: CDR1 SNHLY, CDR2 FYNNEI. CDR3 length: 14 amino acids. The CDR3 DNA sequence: TGTGCCAGCGCGGGACAGGGGAGCCGTCAGCCCCAGCATTTT. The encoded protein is CASAGQGSRQPQHF.

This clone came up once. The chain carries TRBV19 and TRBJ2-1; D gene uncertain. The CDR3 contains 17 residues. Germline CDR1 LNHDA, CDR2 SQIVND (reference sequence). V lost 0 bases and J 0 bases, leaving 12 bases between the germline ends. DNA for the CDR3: TGTGCCAGTAGTATAGATCTATTGGGTAGCTCCTACAATGAGCAGTTCTTC. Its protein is CASSIDLLGSSYNEQFF.

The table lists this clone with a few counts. Here the CDR3 reads CASSQTSGRAQNEQFF. The CDR3 coding sequence is TGTGCCAGCAGCCAGACTAGCGGGAGGGCCCAGAATGAGCAGTTCTTC. This chain links TRBV4-2 with TRBJ2-1; 14 nucleotides line up with TRBD2. The V gene end was trimmed by 3 bases and the J gene end by 7 bases; junction bases not matched to a gene: 5. Germline values: CDR1 LGHNA, CDR2 YNFKEQ. The CDR3 is made up of 16 amino acids.

CDR3 amino acids: CASSFSGDSYEQYF. The CDR3 bases are TGTGCCAGCAGTTTTAGCGGGGACTCCTACGAGCAGTACTTC. The V gene is TRBV6-6, the J gene TRBJ2-7; 8 nucleotides agree with TRBD2. The CDR3 covers 14 residues. The ends lost 4 bases at V and 0 bases at J; junction bases unmatched: 2. Germline-derived CDR1 and CDR2 are MNHNY and SVGAGI (reference sequence).

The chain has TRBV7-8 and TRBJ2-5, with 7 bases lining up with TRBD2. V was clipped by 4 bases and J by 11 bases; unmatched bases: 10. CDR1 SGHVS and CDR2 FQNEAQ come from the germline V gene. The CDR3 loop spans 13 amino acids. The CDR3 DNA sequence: TGTGCCAGCAGCTCCACGGGGGGTCGAGAGCAGTACTTC. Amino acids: CASSSTGGREQYF.

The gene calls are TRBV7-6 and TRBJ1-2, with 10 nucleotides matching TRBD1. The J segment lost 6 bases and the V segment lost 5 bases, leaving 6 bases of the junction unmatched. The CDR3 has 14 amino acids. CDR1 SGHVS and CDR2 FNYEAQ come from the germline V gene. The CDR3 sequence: CASSLRDRGDGYTF. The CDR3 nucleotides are TGTGCCAGCAGCCTAAGGGACAGGGGAGATGGCTACACCTTC.

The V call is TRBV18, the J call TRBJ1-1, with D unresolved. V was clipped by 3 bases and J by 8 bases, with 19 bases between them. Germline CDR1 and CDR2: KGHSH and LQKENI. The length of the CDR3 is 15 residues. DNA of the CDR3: TGTGCCAGCTCACCGCTACACGAGGCCACTCTAGAAGCTTTCTTT. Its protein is CASSPLHEATLEAFF.

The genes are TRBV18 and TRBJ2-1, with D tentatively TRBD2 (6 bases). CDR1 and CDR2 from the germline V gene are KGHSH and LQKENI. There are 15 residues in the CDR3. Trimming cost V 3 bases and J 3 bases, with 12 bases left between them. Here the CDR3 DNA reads TGTGCCAGCTCACCGGGGCTAGCGCACTACAATGAGCAGTTCTTC. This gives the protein CASSPGLAHYNEQFF. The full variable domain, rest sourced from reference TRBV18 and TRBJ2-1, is NAGVMQNPRHLVRRRGQEARLRCSPMKGHSHVYWYRQLPEEGLKFMVYLQKENIIDESGMPKERFSAEFPKEGPSILRIQQVVRGDSAAYFCASSPGLAHYNEQFFGPGTRLTVL.

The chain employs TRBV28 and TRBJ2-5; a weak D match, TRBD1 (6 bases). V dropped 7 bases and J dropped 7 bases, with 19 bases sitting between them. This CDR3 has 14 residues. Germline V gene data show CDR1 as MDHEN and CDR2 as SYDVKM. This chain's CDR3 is CASKPGHRTGTQYF. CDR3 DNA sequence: TGTGCCAGCAAACCGGGACATCGAACTGGGACCCAGTACTTC.

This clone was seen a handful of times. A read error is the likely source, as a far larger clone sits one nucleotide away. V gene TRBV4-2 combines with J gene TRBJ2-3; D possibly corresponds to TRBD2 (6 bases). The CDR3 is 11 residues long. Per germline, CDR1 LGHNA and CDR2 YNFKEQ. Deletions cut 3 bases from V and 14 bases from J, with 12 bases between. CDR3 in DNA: TGTGCCAGCAGCCAGGGCGGGGTAAGGTATTTT. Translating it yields CASSQGGVRYF.

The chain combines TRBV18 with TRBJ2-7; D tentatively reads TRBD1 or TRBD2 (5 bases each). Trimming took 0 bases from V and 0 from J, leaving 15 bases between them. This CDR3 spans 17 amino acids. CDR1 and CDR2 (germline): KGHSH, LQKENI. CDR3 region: CASSPPGWDDLSYEQYF. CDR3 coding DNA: TGTGCCAGCTCACCACCAGGGTGGGACGACCTCTCCTACGAGCAGTACTTC.

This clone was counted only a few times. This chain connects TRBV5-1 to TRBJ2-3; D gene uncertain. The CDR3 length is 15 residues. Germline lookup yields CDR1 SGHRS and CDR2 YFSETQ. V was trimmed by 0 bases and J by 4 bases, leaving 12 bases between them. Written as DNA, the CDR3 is TGCGCCAGCAGCTTGGACGGAAAAGGACCAGATACGCAGTATTTT. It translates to CASSLDGKGPDTQYF.

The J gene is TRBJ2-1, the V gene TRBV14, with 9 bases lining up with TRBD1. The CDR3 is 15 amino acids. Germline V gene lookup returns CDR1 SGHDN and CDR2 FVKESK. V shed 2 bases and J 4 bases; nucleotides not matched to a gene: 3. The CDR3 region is CASSQMTGGYNEQFF. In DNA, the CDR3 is TGTGCCAGCAGCCAAATGACAGGGGGTTACAATGAGCAGTTCTTC.

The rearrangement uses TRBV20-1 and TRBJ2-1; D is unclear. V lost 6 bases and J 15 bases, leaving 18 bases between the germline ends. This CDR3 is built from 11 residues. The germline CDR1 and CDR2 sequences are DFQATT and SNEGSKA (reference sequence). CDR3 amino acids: CSAYSELLAFF. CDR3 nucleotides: TGCAGTGCCTACTCTGAGTTGCTGGCGTTCTTC.